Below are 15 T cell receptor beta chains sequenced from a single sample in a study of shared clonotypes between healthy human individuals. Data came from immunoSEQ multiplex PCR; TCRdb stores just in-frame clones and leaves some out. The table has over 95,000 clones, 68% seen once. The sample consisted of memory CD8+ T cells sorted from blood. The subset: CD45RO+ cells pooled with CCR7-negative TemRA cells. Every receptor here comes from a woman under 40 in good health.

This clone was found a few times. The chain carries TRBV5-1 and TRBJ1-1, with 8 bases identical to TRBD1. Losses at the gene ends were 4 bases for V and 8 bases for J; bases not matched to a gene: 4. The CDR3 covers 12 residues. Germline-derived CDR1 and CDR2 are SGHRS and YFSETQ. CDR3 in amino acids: CASSIGQGEAFF. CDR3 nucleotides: TGCGCCAGCAGCATAGGACAGGGCGAAGCTTTCTTT.

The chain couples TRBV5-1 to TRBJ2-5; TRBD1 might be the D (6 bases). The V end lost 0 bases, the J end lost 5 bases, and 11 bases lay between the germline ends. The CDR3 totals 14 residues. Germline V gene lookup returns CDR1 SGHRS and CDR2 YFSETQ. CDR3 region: CASSLAGGGETQYF. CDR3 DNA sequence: TGCGCCAGCAGCTTGGCTGGGGGCGGGGAGACCCAGTACTTC.

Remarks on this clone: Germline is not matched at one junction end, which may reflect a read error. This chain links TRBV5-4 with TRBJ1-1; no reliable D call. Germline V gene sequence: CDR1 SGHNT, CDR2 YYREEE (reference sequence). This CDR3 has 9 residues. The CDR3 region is CAWGNGRVF. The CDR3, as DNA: TGTGCCTGGGGAAACGGAAGAGTCTTT.

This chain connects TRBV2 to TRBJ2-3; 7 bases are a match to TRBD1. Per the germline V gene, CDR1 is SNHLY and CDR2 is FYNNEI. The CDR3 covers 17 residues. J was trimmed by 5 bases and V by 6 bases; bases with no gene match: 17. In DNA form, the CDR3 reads TGTGCCAGCAGCCATCGAACGGGACAGCCAGTGGTAGATACGCAGTATTTT. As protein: CASSHRTGQPVVDTQYF.

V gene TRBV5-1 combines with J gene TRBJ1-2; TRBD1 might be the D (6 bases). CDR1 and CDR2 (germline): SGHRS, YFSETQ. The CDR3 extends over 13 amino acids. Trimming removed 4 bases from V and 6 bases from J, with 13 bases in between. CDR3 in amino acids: CASSPTGSHGYTF. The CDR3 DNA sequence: TGCGCCAGCAGCCCCACAGGGTCGCATGGCTACACCTTC.

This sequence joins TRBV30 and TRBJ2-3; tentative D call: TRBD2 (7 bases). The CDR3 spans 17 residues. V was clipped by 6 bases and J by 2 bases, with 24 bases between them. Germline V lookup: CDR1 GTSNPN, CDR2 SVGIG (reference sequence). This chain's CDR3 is CACHQRWTRDITDTQYF. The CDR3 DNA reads TGTGCCTGTCATCAGCGGTGGACTAGGGACATCACAGATACGCAGTATTTT. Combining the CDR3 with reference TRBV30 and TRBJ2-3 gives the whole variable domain SQTIHQWPATLVQPVGSPLSLECTVEGTSNPNLYWYRQAAGRGLQLLFYSVGIGQISSEVPQNLSASRPQDRQFILSSKKLLLSDSGFYLCACHQRWTRDITDTQYFGPGTRLTVL.

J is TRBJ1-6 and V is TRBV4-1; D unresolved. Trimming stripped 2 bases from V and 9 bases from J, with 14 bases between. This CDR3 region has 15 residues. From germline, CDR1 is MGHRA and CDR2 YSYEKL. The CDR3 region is CASSQFPFSLSPLHF. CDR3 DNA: TGCGCCAGCAGCCAATTTCCCTTTTCCCTTTCACCCCTCCACTTT.

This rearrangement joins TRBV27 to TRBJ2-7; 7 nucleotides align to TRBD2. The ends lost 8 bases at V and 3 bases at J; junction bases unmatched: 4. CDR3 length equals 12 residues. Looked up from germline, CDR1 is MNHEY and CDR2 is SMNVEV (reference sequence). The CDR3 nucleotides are TGTGCCAGCGGCGGGGGTCACTACGAGCAGTACTTC. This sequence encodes CASGGGHYEQYF.

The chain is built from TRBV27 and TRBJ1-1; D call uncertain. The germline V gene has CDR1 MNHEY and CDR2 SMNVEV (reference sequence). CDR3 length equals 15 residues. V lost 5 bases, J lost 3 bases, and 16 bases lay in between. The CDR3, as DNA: TGTGCCAGCAGTACAACACAAAGACACCACACTGAAGCTTTCTTT. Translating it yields CASSTTQRHHTEAFF.

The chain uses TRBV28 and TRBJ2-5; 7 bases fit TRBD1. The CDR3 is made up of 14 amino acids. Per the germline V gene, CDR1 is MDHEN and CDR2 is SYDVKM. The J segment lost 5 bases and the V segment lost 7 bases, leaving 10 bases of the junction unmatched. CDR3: CASTQGVLGETQYF. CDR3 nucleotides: TGTGCCAGCACCCAGGGGGTACTGGGGGAGACCCAGTACTTC.

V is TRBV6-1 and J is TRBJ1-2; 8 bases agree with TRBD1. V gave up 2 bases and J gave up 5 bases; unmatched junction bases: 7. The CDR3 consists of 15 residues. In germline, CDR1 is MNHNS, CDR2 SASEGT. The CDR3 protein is CASSESRQGAYGYTF. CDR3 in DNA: TGTGCCAGCAGTGAAAGCAGGCAGGGGGCATATGGCTACACCTTC.

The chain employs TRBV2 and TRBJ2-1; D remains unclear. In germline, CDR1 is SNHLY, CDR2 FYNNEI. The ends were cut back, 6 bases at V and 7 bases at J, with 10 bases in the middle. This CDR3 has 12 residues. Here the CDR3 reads CASSIDTNEQFF. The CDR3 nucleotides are TGTGCCAGCAGCATTGACACGAATGAGCAGTTCTTC.

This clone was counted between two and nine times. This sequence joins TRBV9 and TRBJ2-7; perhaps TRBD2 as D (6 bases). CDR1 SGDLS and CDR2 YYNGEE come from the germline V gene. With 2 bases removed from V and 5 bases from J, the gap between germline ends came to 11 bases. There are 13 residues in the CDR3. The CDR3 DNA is TGTGCCAGCAGCGTTGGAGGGTTGGACGAGCAGTACTTC. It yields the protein CASSVGGLDEQYF.

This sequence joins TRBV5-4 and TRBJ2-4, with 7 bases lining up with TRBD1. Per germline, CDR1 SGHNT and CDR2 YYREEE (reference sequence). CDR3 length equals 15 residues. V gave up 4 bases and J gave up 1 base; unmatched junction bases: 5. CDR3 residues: CASSLTTGAKNIQYF. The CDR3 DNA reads TGTGCCAGCAGCCTGACGACAGGGGCCAAAAACATTCAGTACTTC. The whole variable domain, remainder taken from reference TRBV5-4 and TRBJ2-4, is ETGVTQSPTHLIKTRGQQVTLRCSSQSGHNTVSWYQQALGQGPQFIFQYYREEENGRGNFPPRFSGLQFPNYSSELNVNALELDDSALYLCASSLTTGAKNIQYFGAGTRLSVL.

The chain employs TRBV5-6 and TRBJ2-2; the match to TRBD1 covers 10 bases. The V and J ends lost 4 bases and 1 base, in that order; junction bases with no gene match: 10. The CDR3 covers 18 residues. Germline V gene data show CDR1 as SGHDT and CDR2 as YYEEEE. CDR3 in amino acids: CASSMTGGYILNTGELFF. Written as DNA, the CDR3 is TGTGCCAGCAGCATGACAGGGGGCTACATCTTGAACACCGGGGAGCTGTTTTTT.